The 13 T cell receptor beta chains reported below all come from one sample, sequenced in a study of identical twins. TCRdb itself ran the 5' RACE reads through MiXCR, one entry per CDR3 protein. The sample lists 200,000 to 300,000 distinct CDR3 sequences; about 11% were seen once. The sample consisted of memory T cells sorted from blood. The receptors stem from a man in his forties or fifties in good health.

The gene calls are TRBV18 and TRBJ2-1; D is unclear. The germline V and J ends were trimmed by 5 bases and 8 bases, with 13 bases remaining between them. Germline V gene data show CDR1 as KGHSH and CDR2 as LQKENI. The CDR3 runs to 13 residues. The CDR3 loop is CASSKSKQHEQFF. The CDR3, as DNA: TGTGCCAGCTCAAAATCCAAACAGCATGAGCAGTTCTTC.

Points on this clonotype: A single base separates this from a much larger clone, so it may be a read error. This chain connects TRBV30 to TRBJ1-1; weak D call: TRBD1 (5 bases). The length of the CDR3 is 17 residues. Germline V gene data show CDR1 as GTSNPN and CDR2 as SVGIG (reference sequence). Trimming took off 0 bases at V and 10 bases at J, with 27 bases between the two ends. CDR3 amino acids: CAWSVMGRAAREVGAFF. CDR3 coding DNA: TGTGCCTGGAGTGTAATGGGGCGTGCAGCCAGGGAAGTCGGAGCTTTCTTT.

The sample holds many counts of this clonotype. The chain recombines TRBV27 with TRBJ2-3, with 9 bases lining up with TRBD2. The V segment lost 3 bases and the J segment 1 base; nucleotides outside the gene matches: 5. This CDR3 contains 16 residues. CDR1 and CDR2 from the germline V gene are MNHEY and SMNVEV (reference sequence). For the CDR3, the DNA is TGTGCCAGCAGTTTTTTGGGACTAGCCCGCACAGATACGCAGTATTTT. Its protein is CASSFLGLARTDTQYF.

This clonotype appeared a few times. The chain uses TRBV4-3 and TRBJ2-3; possible D gene TRBD2, 6 bases. Germline lookup yields CDR1 LGHNA and CDR2 YSLEER. Trimming removed 2 bases at V and 4 bases at J, with 10 bases between. The length of the CDR3 is 14 residues. CDR3 region: CASSQSGVSDTQYF. The CDR3 DNA sequence: TGCGCCAGCAGCCAATCGGGGGTGTCAGATACGCAGTATTTT.

This clonotype was detected ten times or more. This rearrangement joins TRBV28 to TRBJ1-1; 8 bases fit TRBD1. V shed 6 bases and J 1 base; nucleotides not matched to a gene: 16. This CDR3 contains 18 residues. Germline CDR1 MDHEN, CDR2 SYDVKM. This chain's CDR3 is CASSVDRVLDLENTEAFF. In nucleotides, the CDR3 is TGTGCCAGCAGCGTGGACAGGGTCTTAGACCTCGAGAACACTGAAGCTTTCTTT.

This clonotype showed up just a few times. J is TRBJ2-6 and V is TRBV5-1, with 12 bases aligning to TRBD2. Germline CDR1 and CDR2: SGHRS and YFSETQ. V trimming: 4 bases; J trimming: 0 bases; junction bases outside the gene matches: 5. This CDR3 contains 18 residues. CDR3 bases: TGCGCCAGCAGCGAGGGACTAGCGGGCCACTCTGGGGCCAACGTCCTGACTTTC. Its translation: CASSEGLAGHSGANVLTF.

This clonotype was observed many times. The genes are TRBV4-2 and TRBJ2-7; 11 bases align to TRBD2. This CDR3 has 15 residues. Germline-derived CDR1 and CDR2 are LGHNA and YNFKEQ. The trim removed 2 bases at V and 7 bases at J, leaving 7 bases unmatched. The CDR3 region has the DNA TGTGCCAGCAGCCAACTTAGCGGGGGGGCTCGAGAGCAGTACTTC. This sequence encodes CASSQLSGGAREQYF.

The V call is TRBV18, the J call TRBJ2-6, with unresolved D. V lost 0 bases to trimming and J lost 0 bases, with 12 bases between them. Germline CDR1 KGHSH, CDR2 LQKENI. The CDR3 has 18 amino acids. The CDR3 nucleotides are TGTGCCAGCTCACCACCGAACCGTCTGGCCTCTGGGGCCAACGTCCTGACTTTC. It yields the protein CASSPPNRLASGANVLTF.

The rearrangement joins TRBV7-9 to TRBJ2-1; D is undetermined. V was clipped by 2 bases and J by 6 bases, with 8 bases between them. CDR1 and CDR2 from the germline V gene are SEHNR and FQNEAQ (reference sequence). CDR3 length equals 13 residues. The CDR3 sequence is CASSLFPSNEQFF. CDR3 sequence (DNA): TGTGCCAGCAGCTTATTCCCGAGCAATGAGCAGTTCTTC.

The V and J genes are TRBV6-1 and TRBJ2-4, with D unresolved. This CDR3 region has 16 residues. CDR1 is MNHNS and CDR2 is SASEGT in the germline V gene. V dropped 6 bases and J dropped 1 base, with 16 bases sitting between them. This CDR3 is CASSPRRGEAKNIQYF. The DNA of the CDR3 is TGTGCCAGCAGCCCCCGACGTGGAGAGGCCAAAAACATTCAGTACTTC.

This clonotype appeared many times. The chain recombines TRBV2 with TRBJ2-1, with a tentative D call TRBD2 (6 bases). CDR1 and CDR2 from the germline V gene are SNHLY and FYNNEI. The V end was cut by 4 bases, the J end by 0 bases, with 10 bases between. The CDR3 runs 15 residues. CDR3 in amino acids: CASSVEGSSYNEQFF. The CDR3 DNA reads as TGTGCCAGCAGTGTGGAGGGTAGCTCCTACAATGAGCAGTTCTTC.

The V and J genes are TRBV9 and TRBJ1-1, with unresolved D. Trimming took 2 bases from V and 7 from J, leaving 9 bases between them. The CDR3 sequence is 12 residues long. The germline CDR1 and CDR2 sequences are SGDLS and YYNGEE. CDR3 DNA: TGTGCCAGCAGCGTGCCCGGCGGTGAAGCTTTCTTT. This translates into CASSVPGGEAFF.

This rearrangement joins TRBV4-2 to TRBJ1-1; D is undetermined. The germline V gene encodes CDR1 LGHNA and CDR2 YNFKEQ. V lost 0 bases to trimming and J lost 8 bases, with 10 bases between them. This CDR3 region has 13 residues. The CDR3 DNA is TGTGCCAGCAGCCAAGACAGAGGATGGGAAGCTTTCTTT. Amino acid sequence: CASSQDRGWEAFF.